This T cell receptor (beta chain) was captured by sequencing in a study of T cells in Graves' hyperthyroidism and ophthalmopathy. In this sample, this clonotype turned up many times. Trimming took off 9 bases at V and 0 bases at J, with 14 bases between the two ends. The germline gives CDR1 MNHEY, CDR2 SVGEGT. CDR3 length: 14 amino acids. The CDR3 regions of TCR beta were amplified from RNA transcripts. Researchers ran a first-round RT-PCR on the TCR CDR3 using the HTBI primer set. TCRdb called the multiplex PCR reads again in MiXCR, with one record for every CDR3 protein. In the table there are 300,000 to 450,000 distinct CDR3 sequences, more than 12% of which are singletons.

The TCR originated in a woman aged 25 to 39 with Graves' hyperthyroidism. Sequenced input: blood. The chain joins TRBV6-2 or TRBV6-3 to TRBJ1-1, with D perhaps TRBD1 (6 bases). This CDR3 reads CASERRGMNTEAFF. The CDR3 coding sequence is TGTGCCAGTGAGCGAAGGGGGATGAACACTGAAGCTTTCTTT.